This T cell receptor beta chain stems from a study of cytomegalovirus exposure and HLA in healthy donors. This clone was observed a handful of times. The antigen is undetermined. Overall study results and limits: Presence/absence analyses treated sequencing depth as roughly uniform across donors.

CDR1 and CDR2 (germline): LGHNA, YNFKEQ. The CDR3 is 15 residues long. V dropped 2 bases and J dropped 7; count of bases not matched to a gene: 9. PCR employed 60 Vbeta and 13 Jbeta primers. Under the authors' procedure: Later work found 80 million or so unique TCR beta chains, with about 10 million shared. Here immunoSEQ multiplex PCR was the method, and the copy in TCRdb shows in-frame clones only, minus some. V, J and clone size were drawn from that table, and D and trimming were deduced from the DNA. Among roughly 150,000 clones, 77% were seen once, and the ten largest hold less than 5%. This rearrangement joins TRBV4-2 to TRBJ2-5, with 8 bases aligning to TRBD2. Sequences were obtained from PBMCs. This clonotype was sampled from a male donor in good health and CMV-seronegative. CDR3 bases: TGTGCCAGCAGCCAATCGCCGGGGGGGCCAGGGACCCAGTACTTC. The encoded protein is CASSQSPGGPGTQYF.